This TCR beta chain was recovered during a study of CD8 T cells in Susac syndrome. Random-hexamer reverse transcription was applied to about 0.45 to 1 ug RNA. TCRdb reprocessed the immunoSEQ multiplex PCR reads with MiXCR, giving one entry per CDR3 protein. The profile shows approximately 120,000 distinct CDR3 sequences, about 95% of them singletons. This CDR3 contains 13 residues. After removal of 7 bases from V and 5 bases from J, the junction contained 7 bases not matched to a gene. Germline lookup yields CDR1 SNHLY and CDR2 FYNNEI. The sample was CD4+ T cells from PBMCs. V and J are TRBV2 and TRBJ2-5, with 7 nucleotides matching TRBD2. The clonotype was recovered from a human donor in good health. For the CDR3, the DNA is TGTGCCAGCAATGGACTAGAAGCGGAGACCCAGTACTTC. Translation gives CASNGLEAETQYF.